Below, one TCR beta chain is given with its context. Antigen specificity is unknown. Several immunoSEQ 96-well plates shared each subset's DNA, each plate a replicate. Authors' data handling: Junction-only sequences without quality scores came from ImmunoSEQ, so filtering differed. TCRdb's copy holds only in-frame clones and misses some; the assay was immunoSEQ multiplex PCR. The V and J calls and clone size come from that table; D and trimming were worked out from the DNA. Here the sample spans fewer than 500,000 clones, 60% to 80% being singletons. This sample is drawn from a study of shared clonotypes between healthy human individuals. Study-level results: Sampling was confined to blood; repertoires within tissues likely differ.

V lost 3 bases, J lost 2 bases, and 1 base stayed unmatched. Germline V gives CDR1 SGHTA, CDR2 FQGNSA. The length of the CDR3 is 13 residues. Healthy HIV-negative adults without recent acute infections or vaccinations served as donors. The clonotype was recovered from a woman between 40 and 50 years old in good health. Some clones in this sample may be carry-over from other donors' samples. What was sequenced was PBMCs. The chain recombines TRBV7-2 with TRBJ2-7; 7 nucleotides agree with TRBD1. CDR3 residues: CASSFGTAYEQYF. CDR3 nucleotide sequence: TGTGCCAGCAGCTTCGGGACAGCCTACGAGCAGTACTTC.